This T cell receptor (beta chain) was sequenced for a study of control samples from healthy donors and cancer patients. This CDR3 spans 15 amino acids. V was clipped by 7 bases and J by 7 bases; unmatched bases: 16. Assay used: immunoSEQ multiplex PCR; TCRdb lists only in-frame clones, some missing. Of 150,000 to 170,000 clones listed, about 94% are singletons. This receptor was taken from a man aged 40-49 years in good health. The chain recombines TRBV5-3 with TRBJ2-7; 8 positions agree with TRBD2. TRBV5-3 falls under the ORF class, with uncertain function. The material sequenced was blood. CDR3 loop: CARLEVGGAPWEQYF. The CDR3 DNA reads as TGTGCCAGACTTGAGGTCGGGGGGGCTCCTTGGGAGCAGTACTTC.